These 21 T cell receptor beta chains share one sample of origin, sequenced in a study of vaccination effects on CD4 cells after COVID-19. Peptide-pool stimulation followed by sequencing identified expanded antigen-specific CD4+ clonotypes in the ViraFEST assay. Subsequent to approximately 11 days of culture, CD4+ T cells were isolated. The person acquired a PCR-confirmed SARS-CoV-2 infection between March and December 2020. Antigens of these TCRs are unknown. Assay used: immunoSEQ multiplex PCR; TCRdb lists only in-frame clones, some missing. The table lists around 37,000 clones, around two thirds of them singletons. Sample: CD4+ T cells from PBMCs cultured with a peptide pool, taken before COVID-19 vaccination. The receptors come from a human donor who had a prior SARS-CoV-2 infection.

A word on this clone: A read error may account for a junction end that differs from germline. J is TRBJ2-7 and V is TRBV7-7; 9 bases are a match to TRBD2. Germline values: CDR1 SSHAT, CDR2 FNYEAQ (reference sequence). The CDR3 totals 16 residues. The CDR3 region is CASSFAGTSYFYEQYF. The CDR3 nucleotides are TGTGCTAGCAGCTTTGCCGGGACTAGCTATTTCTACGAGCAGTACTTC.

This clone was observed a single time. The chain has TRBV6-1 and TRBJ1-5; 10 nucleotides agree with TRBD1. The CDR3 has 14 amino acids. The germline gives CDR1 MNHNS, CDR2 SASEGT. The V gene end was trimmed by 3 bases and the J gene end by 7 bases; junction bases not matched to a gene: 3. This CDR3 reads CASSEGQGTQPQHF. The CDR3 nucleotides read TGTGCCAGCAGTGAGGGACAGGGGACGCAGCCCCAGCATTTT.

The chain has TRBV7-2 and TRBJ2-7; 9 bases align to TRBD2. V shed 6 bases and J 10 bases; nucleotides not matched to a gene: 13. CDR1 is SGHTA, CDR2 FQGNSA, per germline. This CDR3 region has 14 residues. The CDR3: CASSYSWTSEIQYF. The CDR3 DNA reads TGTGCCAGCAGTTACAGCTGGACTAGCGAGATACAGTACTTC. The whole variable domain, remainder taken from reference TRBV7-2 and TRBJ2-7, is GAGVSQSPSNKVTEKGKDVELRCDPISGHTALYWYRQSLGQGLEFLIYFQGNSAPDKSGLPSDRFSAERTGGSVSTLTIQRTQQEDSAVYLCASSYSWTSEIQYFGPGTRLTVT.

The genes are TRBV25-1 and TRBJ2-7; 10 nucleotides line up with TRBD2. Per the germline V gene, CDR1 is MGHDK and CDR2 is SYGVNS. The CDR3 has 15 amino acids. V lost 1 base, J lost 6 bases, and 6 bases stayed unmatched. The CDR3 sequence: CASSESQREGLEQYF. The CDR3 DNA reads TGTGCCAGCAGTGAATCACAGCGGGAGGGCCTCGAGCAGTACTTC.

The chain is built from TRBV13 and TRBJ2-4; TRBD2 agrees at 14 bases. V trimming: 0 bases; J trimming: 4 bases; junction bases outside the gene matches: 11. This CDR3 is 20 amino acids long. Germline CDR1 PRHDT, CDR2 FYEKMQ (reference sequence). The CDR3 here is CASSLGGLAGVPPDKNIQYF. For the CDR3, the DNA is TGTGCCAGCAGCTTAGGGGGACTAGCGGGAGTTCCCCCCGATAAAAACATTCAGTACTTC.

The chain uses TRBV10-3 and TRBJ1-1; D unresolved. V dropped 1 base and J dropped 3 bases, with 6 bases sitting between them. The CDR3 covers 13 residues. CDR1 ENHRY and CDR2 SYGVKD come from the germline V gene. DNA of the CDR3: TGTGCCATCAGTGAGTTCCAGCACACTGAAGCTTTCTTT. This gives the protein CAISEFQHTEAFF.

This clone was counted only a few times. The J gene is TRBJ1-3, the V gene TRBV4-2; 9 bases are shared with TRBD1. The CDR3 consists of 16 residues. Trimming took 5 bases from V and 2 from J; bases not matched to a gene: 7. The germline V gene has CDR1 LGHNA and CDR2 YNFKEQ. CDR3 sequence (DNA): TGTGCCAGCAGCTCCCGGGACAGGGAGCCTGGAAACACCATATATTTT. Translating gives CASSSRDREPGNTIYF.

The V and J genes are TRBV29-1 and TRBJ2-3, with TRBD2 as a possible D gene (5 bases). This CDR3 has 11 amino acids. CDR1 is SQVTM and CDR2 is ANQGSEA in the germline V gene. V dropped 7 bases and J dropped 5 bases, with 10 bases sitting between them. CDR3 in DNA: TGCAGCGCCGGGATCCGAGATACGCAGTATTTT. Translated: CSAGIRDTQYF.

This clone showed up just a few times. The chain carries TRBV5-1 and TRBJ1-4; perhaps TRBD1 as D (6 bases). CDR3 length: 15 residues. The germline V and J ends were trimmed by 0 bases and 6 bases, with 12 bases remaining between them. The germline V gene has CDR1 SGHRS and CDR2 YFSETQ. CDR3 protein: CASSLGRGGDEKLFF. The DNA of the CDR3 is TGCGCCAGCAGCTTGGGAAGAGGGGGAGATGAAAAACTGTTTTTT. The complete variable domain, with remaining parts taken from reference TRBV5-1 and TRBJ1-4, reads KAGVTQTPRYLIKTRGQQVTLSCSPISGHRSVSWYQQTPGQGLQFLFEYFSETQRNKGNFPGRFSGRQFSNSRSEMNVSTLELGDSALYLCASSLGRGGDEKLFFGSGTQLSVL.

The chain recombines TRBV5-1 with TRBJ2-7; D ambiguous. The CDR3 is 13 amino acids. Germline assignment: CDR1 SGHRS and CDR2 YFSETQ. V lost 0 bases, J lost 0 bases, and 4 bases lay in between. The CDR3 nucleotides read TGCGCCAGCAGCTTGGTCGGCTCCTACGAGCAGTACTTC. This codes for CASSLVGSYEQYF.

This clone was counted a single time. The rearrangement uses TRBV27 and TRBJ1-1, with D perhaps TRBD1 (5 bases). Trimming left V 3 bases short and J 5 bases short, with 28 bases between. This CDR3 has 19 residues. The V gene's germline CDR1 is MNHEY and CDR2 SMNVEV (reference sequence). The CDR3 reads CASSFGTVPLGAVWTEAFF. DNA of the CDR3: TGTGCCAGCAGTTTCGGGACTGTACCCTTAGGTGCAGTCTGGACTGAAGCTTTCTTT.

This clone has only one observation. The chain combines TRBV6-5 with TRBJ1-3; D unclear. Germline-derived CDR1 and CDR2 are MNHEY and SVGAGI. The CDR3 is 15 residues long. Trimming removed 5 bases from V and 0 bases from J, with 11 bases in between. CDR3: CASSPLPSSGNTIYF. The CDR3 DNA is TGTGCCAGCAGTCCCCTTCCGAGCTCTGGAAACACCATATATTTT.

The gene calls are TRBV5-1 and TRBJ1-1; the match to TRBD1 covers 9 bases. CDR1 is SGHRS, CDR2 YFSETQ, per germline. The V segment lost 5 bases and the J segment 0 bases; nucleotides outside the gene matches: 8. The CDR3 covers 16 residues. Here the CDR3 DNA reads TGCGCCAGCAGACGGGGACAGGGAAGCTTGAACACTGAAGCTTTCTTT. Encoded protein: CASRRGQGSLNTEAFF. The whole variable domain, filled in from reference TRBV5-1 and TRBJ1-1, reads KAGVTQTPRYLIKTRGQQVTLSCSPISGHRSVSWYQQTPGQGLQFLFEYFSETQRNKGNFPGRFSGRQFSNSRSEMNVSTLELGDSALYLCASRRGQGSLNTEAFFGQGTRLTVV.

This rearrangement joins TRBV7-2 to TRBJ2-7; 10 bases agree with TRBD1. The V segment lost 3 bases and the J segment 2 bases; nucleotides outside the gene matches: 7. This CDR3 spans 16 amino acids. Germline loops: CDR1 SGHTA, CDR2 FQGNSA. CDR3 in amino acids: CASSFLGGTGAYEQYF. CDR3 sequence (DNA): TGTGCCAGCAGCTTTCTTGGCGGGACAGGGGCCTACGAGCAGTACTTC.

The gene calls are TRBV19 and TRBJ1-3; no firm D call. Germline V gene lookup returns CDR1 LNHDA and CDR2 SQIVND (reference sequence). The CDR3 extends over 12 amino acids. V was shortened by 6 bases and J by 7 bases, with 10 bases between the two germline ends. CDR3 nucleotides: TGTGCCAGTAGCCCCAGAGGGAACACCATATATTTT. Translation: CASSPRGNTIYF.

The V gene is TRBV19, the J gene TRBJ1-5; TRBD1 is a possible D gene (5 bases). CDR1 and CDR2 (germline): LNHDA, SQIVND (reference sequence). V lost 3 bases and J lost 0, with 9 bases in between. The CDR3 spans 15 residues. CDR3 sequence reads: CASSISQGSNQPQHF. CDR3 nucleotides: TGTGCCAGTAGTATTAGCCAGGGTAGCAATCAGCCCCAGCATTTT.

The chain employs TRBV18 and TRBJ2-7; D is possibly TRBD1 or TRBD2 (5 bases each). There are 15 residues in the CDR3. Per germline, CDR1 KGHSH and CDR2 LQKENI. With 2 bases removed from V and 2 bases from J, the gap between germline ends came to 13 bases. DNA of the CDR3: TGTGCCAGCTCACCATATGGGTCGGGGCCCTACGAGCAGTACTTC. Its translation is CASSPYGSGPYEQYF.

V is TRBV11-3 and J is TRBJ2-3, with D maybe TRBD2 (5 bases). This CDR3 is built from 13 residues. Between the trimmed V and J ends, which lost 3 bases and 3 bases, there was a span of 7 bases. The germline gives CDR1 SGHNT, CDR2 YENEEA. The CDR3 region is CASSLGETDTQYF. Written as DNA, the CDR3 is TGTGCCAGCAGCTTGGGAGAGACAGATACGCAGTATTTT.

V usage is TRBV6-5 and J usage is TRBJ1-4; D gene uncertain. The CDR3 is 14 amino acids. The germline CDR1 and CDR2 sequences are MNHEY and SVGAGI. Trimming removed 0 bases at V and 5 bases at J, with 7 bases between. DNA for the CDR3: TGTGCCAGCAGTTACTCGACCGAAAATGAAAAACTGTTTTTT. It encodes CASSYSTENEKLFF.

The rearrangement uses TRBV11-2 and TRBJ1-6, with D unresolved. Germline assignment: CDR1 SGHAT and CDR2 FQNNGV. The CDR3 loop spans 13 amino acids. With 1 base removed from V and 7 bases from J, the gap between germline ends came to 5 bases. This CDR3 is CASSLGLNSPLHF. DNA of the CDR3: TGTGCCAGCAGCTTAGGATTAAATTCACCCCTCCACTTT.

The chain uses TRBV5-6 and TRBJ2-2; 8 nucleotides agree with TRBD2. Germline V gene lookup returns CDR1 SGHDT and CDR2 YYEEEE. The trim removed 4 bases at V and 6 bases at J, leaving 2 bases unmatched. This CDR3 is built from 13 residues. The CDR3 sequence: CASSRTSPGELFF. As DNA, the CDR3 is TGTGCCAGCAGCCGGACTAGCCCCGGGGAGCTGTTTTTT.